Following are 18 T cell receptor beta chains from one sample sequenced in a study of shared clonotypes between healthy human individuals. The table came from immunoSEQ multiplex PCR; TCRdb's copy has only in-frame clones and leaves some out. The table shows around 550,000 clones, with 85% to 95% occurring only once. Naive-designated CD8 cells lacked CD45RO, were positively enriched for CCR7, and omitted terminally differentiated effector memory CD45RA+ cells. Sequencing used naive CD8+ T cells sorted from blood. The receptors were gathered from a woman in her 30s in good health.

Here the CDR3 reads CASRSGTSVSDTQYF. The DNA of the CDR3 is TGTGCCAGCAGGAGCGGGACTAGCGTTTCAGATACGCAGTATTTT. The V call is TRBV7-6, the J call TRBJ2-3, with 10 bases fitting TRBD2. This CDR3 has 15 amino acids. CDR1 is SGHVS and CDR2 is FNYEAQ in the germline V gene. Unmatched junction bases numbered 7, after V lost 6 bases and J lost 4 bases.

This clone was observed once. The rearrangement joins TRBV6-5 to TRBJ2-2; D unclear. The V gene lost 7 bases and the J gene lost 1 base, with 4 bases spanning the gap. From germline, CDR1 is MNHEY and CDR2 SVGAGI. CDR3 length: 12 residues. The CDR3 reads CASNGNTGELFF. CDR3 sequence (DNA): TGTGCCAGCAATGGGAACACCGGGGAGCTGTTTTTT.

This chain uses TRBV7-9 with TRBJ2-3; the D gene could be TRBD1 or TRBD2 (5 bases each). Per germline, CDR1 SEHNR and CDR2 FQNEAQ (reference sequence). The CDR3 length is 17 residues. V lost 5 bases to trimming and J lost 0 bases, with 18 bases between them. DNA of the CDR3: TGTGCCAGCAGCGCTAGGCCGCCGGGACCGAGCACAGATACGCAGTATTTT. Translating gives CASSARPPGPSTDTQYF.

The genes are TRBV5-1 and TRBJ2-7; a possible D gene is TRBD2 (5 bases). Germline lookup yields CDR1 SGHRS and CDR2 YFSETQ. Trimming removed 1 base at V and 3 bases at J, with 8 bases between. CDR3 length: 13 residues. The CDR3 region is CASSLNGNYEQYF. CDR3 nucleotides: TGCGCCAGCAGCTTGAACGGGAACTACGAGCAGTACTTC.

The gene calls are TRBV9 and TRBJ2-3; D is tentatively TRBD1 or TRBD2 (5 bases each). Trimming removed 2 bases from V and 0 bases from J, with 10 bases in between. The germline CDR1 and CDR2 sequences are SGDLS and YYNGEE. This CDR3 has 15 residues. The DNA for the CDR3 is TGTGCCAGCAGCGTCTGGGACCTTAGCACAGATACGCAGTATTTT. Its translation is CASSVWDLSTDTQYF.

V and J are TRBV4-1 and TRBJ2-3; TRBD2 aligns across 10 bases. J was trimmed by 0 bases and V by 10 bases; bases with no gene match: 10. CDR3 length equals 16 residues. Germline CDR1 is MGHRA and CDR2 is YSYEKL. Written as DNA, the CDR3 is TGCGCCACCAAGCCCATGGGACTAGCGAGCACAGATACGCAGTATTTT. Its translation is CATKPMGLASTDTQYF.

J is TRBJ2-5 and V is TRBV28, with D perhaps TRBD2 (5 bases). Judging by the DNA end, TRBJ2-7 fits better; the J call may be wrong. Germline V gene data show CDR1 as MDHEN and CDR2 as SYDVKM. This CDR3 comprises 13 residues. As DNA, the CDR3 is TGTGCCAGCGTTCAGGACGGGACCTACGAGCAGTACTTC. Protein product: CASVQDGTYEQYF.

The chain has TRBV7-3 and TRBJ2-5; D not resolved. TRBJ2-7 matches the DNA end more closely, so the J call is doubtful. The CDR3 contains 11 residues. Germline V gene data show CDR1 as SGHTA and CDR2 as FQGTGA. The CDR3 loop reads CASSAPYEQYF. The CDR3, as DNA: TGTGCCAGCAGCGCCCCCTACGAGCAGTACTTC.

A remark on this clone: This CDR3 is also generated by other DNA sequences in the sample. The V gene is TRBV5-6, the J gene TRBJ2-7; no definite D call. From germline, CDR1 is SGHDT and CDR2 YYEEEE. V shed 4 bases and J shed 2 bases, with 7 bases lying between them. The CDR3 has 12 residues. The DNA for the CDR3 is TGTGCCAGCAGCCTGGGCACCTACGAGCAGTACTTC. Amino acid sequence: CASSLGTYEQYF. The variable domain in full, completed from reference TRBV5-6 and TRBJ2-7, reads DAGVTQSPTHLIKTRGQQVTLRCSPKSGHDTVSWYQQALGQGPQFIFQYYEEEERQRGNFPDRFSGHQFPNYSSELNVNALLLGDSALYLCASSLGTYEQYFGPGTRLTVT.

V and J are TRBV9 and TRBJ2-7; the match to TRBD1 covers 7 bases. This CDR3 is built from 17 residues. CDR1 is SGDLS and CDR2 is YYNGEE in the germline V gene. J was trimmed by 1 base and V by 0 bases; bases with no gene match: 10. CDR3: CASSVDAEGGISYEQYF. DNA for the CDR3: TGTGCCAGCAGCGTAGACGCAGAAGGGGGCATATCCTACGAGCAGTACTTC.

The chain links TRBV19 to TRBJ1-1, with D uncertain. The CDR3 length is 12 residues. CDR1 and CDR2 from the germline V gene are LNHDA and SQIVND (reference sequence). Trimming left V 7 bases short and J 4 bases short, with 10 bases between. DNA of the CDR3: TGTGCCAGTACCACGGAGGGCACTGAAGCTTTCTTT. Protein: CASTTEGTEAFF.

The chain carries TRBV28 and TRBJ1-5; perhaps TRBD1 as D (6 bases). Germline loops: CDR1 MDHEN, CDR2 SYDVKM. CDR3 length: 15 residues. Trimming left V 1 base short and J 7 bases short, with 14 bases between. The CDR3 nucleotides are TGTGCCAGCAGTTTATTGGCAGGGGTTCTCCAGCCCCAGCATTTT. Translating gives CASSLLAGVLQPQHF. The full variable domain, completed using reference TRBV28 and TRBJ1-5, is DVKVTQSSRYLVKRTGEKVFLECVQDMDHENMFWYRQDPGLGLRLIYFSYDVKMKEKGDIPEGYSVSREKKERFSLILESASTNQTSMYLCASSLLAGVLQPQHFGDGTRLSIL.

This chain joins TRBV7-8 and TRBJ2-7; 10 bases are shared with TRBD1. The CDR3 covers 16 residues. Germline lookup yields CDR1 SGHVS and CDR2 FQNEAQ. The V gene end was trimmed by 6 bases and the J gene end by 4 bases; junction bases not matched to a gene: 12. CDR3 sequence (DNA): TGTGCCAGCAGGGCTCCGGGGACAGGGGTTTGGTACGAGCAGTACTTC. Translated, it gives CASRAPGTGVWYEQYF. Full variable domain (outside the CDR3, taken from reference TRBV7-8 and TRBJ2-7): GAGVSQSPRYKVAKRGQDVALRCDPISGHVSLFWYQQALGQGPEFLTYFQNEAQLDKSGLPSDRFFAERPEGSVSTLKIQRTQQEDSAVYLCASRAPGTGVWYEQYFGPGTRLTVT.

The rearrangement uses TRBV15 and TRBJ2-7; TRBD1 agrees at 7 bases. The CDR3 runs 15 residues. The V and J ends lost 1 base and 4 bases, in that order; junction bases with no gene match: 7. The germline V gene encodes CDR1 LNHNV and CDR2 YYDKDF (reference sequence). For the CDR3, the DNA is TGTGCCACCAGCAGAGTGACAGGGCCGGGGTACGAGCAGTACTTC. Amino acids: CATSRVTGPGYEQYF.

This clone was seen once. The rearrangement joins TRBV4-1 to TRBJ2-1; TRBD2 aligns across 9 bases. Trimming at V came to 4 bases and at J to 2 bases, leaving 3 bases not matched to a gene. CDR3 length: 15 amino acids. Germline loops: CDR1 MGHRA, CDR2 YSYEKL. The CDR3 reads CASSLRLAAYNEQFF. CDR3 bases: TGCGCCAGCAGCCTACGACTAGCGGCCTACAATGAGCAGTTCTTC.

This clone was seen a single time. The chain links TRBV28 to TRBJ2-7, with 7 bases lining up with TRBD1. Per the germline V gene, CDR1 is MDHEN and CDR2 is SYDVKM. This CDR3 has 15 amino acids. V lost 2 bases and J lost 6; bases outside the gene matches: 10. The CDR3 spells CASSLPRTGVLEQYF. The CDR3 bases are TGTGCCAGCAGTTTACCCAGAACAGGGGTCCTCGAGCAGTACTTC. Full variable domain (missing parts from reference TRBV28 and TRBJ2-7): DVKVTQSSRYLVKRTGEKVFLECVQDMDHENMFWYRQDPGLGLRLIYFSYDVKMKEKGDIPEGYSVSREKKERFSLILESASTNQTSMYLCASSLPRTGVLEQYFGPGTRLTVT.

The V gene is TRBV20-1, the J gene TRBJ1-1; D gene ambiguous. The V gene lost 3 bases and the J gene lost 3 bases, with 5 bases spanning the gap. Germline CDR1 is DFQATT and CDR2 is SNEGSKA (reference sequence). The CDR3 is 11 residues long. CDR3 sequence: CSASWDTEAFF. DNA of the CDR3: TGCAGTGCTAGTTGGGACACTGAAGCTTTCTTT.

J is TRBJ2-7 and V is TRBV29-1, with D unresolved. Trimming removed 4 bases from V and 3 bases from J, with 10 bases in between. CDR1 and CDR2 (germline): SQVTM, ANQGSEA. This CDR3 contains 12 residues. The CDR3 loop is CSVVFAGYEQYF. In DNA, the CDR3 is TGCAGCGTTGTGTTTGCAGGCTACGAGCAGTACTTC.